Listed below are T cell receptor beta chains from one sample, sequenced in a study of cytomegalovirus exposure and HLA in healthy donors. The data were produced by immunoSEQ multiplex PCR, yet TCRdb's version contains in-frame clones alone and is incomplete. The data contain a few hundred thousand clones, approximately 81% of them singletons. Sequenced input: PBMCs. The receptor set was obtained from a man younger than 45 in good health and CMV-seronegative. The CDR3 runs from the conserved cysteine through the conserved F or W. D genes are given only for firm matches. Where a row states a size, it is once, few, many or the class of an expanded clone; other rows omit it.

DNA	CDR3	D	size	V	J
TGTGCCAGCAGCTTTAATTCTGAAGCTTTCTTT	CASSFNSEAFF	.	.	TRBV7-9	TRBJ1-1
TGTGCCAGCAGTGGGCTCGGGGTACAAGAGACCCAGTACTTC	CASSGLGVQETQYF	.	few	TRBV25-1	TRBJ2-5
TGTGCCAGCAGTCCGAATAACCCGGCGGGGAACTATGGCTACACCTTC	CASSPNNPAGNYGYTF	.	.	TRBV27	TRBJ1-2
TGTGCCAGTCAGGTGACGACAGCGATGGATTCACCCCTCCACTTT	CASQVTTAMDSPLHF	.	.	TRBV19	TRBJ1-6
TGCGCCAGCAGCTTGTTGAGTTCCTACGAGCAGTACTTC	CASSLLSSYEQYF	.	.	TRBV5-1	TRBJ2-7
TGTGCCAGCAGTTTAGGGCGACAGGGGGACAATGAGCAGTTCTTC	CASSLGRQGDNEQFF	TRBD1	.	TRBV28	TRBJ2-1
TGTGCCAGTACTCAAGGTAGGACTAGCGTTTACGAGCAGTACTTC	CASTQGRTSVYEQYF	TRBD2	.	TRBV19	TRBJ2-7
TGTGCCAGCAGTCAAGCGGGGGGGAACACAGATACGCAGTATTTT	CASSQAGGNTDTQYF	TRBD2	.	TRBV6-6	TRBJ2-3
TGTGCCAGCAGTGGGACAGGGGGCTATGGCTACACCTTC	CASSGTGGYGYTF	TRBD1	few	TRBV25-1	TRBJ1-2
TGCAGTGCTAGACAGGATAATGGCTACACCTTC	CSARQDNGYTF	.	.	TRBV20-1	TRBJ1-2
TGTGCCAGCAGCCAGCCGGGACAGCCTTCTGGAAACACCATATATTTT	CASSQPGQPSGNTIYF	TRBD1	.	TRBV14	TRBJ1-3
TGTGCCAGCAGCCTCTTTCCGACAGGGTTCTCCGTGAACACCGGGGAGCTGTTTTTT	CASSLFPTGFSVNTGELFF	TRBD1	.	TRBV16	TRBJ2-2
TGTGCCAGCAGTGGGGGGGGGCACTTGGCGAGGGGCTACACCTTC	CASSGGGHLARGYTF	.	once	TRBV28	TRBJ1-2
TGTGCCAGCAGTGACGCGGGAGGCGCAGATACGCAGTATTTT	CASSDAGGADTQYF	TRBD2	few	TRBV6-4	TRBJ2-3
TGTGCCAGCAGTTTTGATAGGACAGGGTCCGGAAACACCATATATTTT	CASSFDRTGSGNTIYF	TRBD1	.	TRBV6-6	TRBJ1-3
TGCGCCAGCAGCTTGTTTCAGGGGACAGTGGAGACCCAGTACTTC	CASSLFQGTVETQYF	TRBD1	few	TRBV5-1	TRBJ2-5
TGTGCCAGCAGCTTGGAAAGGGGCTACGAGCAGTACTTC	CASSLERGYEQYF	.	few	TRBV5-4	TRBJ2-7
TGTGCCAGTAGTATTCGAGGTGGCTACACCTTC	CASSIRGGYTF	.	.	TRBV19	TRBJ1-2
TGTGCCGGGGGACAGGGAGGGGCCTACGAGCAGTACTTC	CAGGQGGAYEQYF	TRBD1	.	TRBV6-1	TRBJ2-7
TGTGCCAGCAGTGAGAAGGGGGCGTGGGAGACCCAGTACTTC	CASSEKGAWETQYF	TRBD1	.	TRBV25-1	TRBJ2-5
TGTGCCAGCAGCCCCCCCCAGAAGTACAATGAGCAGTTCTTC	CASSPPQKYNEQFF	.	.	TRBV7-2	TRBJ2-1
TGTGCCAGCAGCCAAGACGGGCGGGGGGGCGCGAACACCGGGGAGCTGTTTTTT	CASSQDGRGGANTGELFF	TRBD2	.	TRBV4-2	TRBJ2-2
TGCGCCAGCAGGGGGGGACAGGCTCACCCCTCCTACGAGCAGTACTTC	CASRGGQAHPSYEQYF	TRBD1	.	TRBV5-1	TRBJ2-7
TGTGCCATAAAAGCGACAGGTAGCACGGATACGCAGTATTTT	CAIKATGSTDTQYF	.	.	TRBV6-5	TRBJ2-3
TGTGCCAGCCTACTTGGTACCATAGATTCACCCCTCCACTTT	CASLLGTIDSPLHF	.	.	TRBV6-5	TRBJ1-6
TGTGCCAGCAGCTCAAAGAGGGGGTTTGGAAACACCATATATTTT	CASSSKRGFGNTIYF	.	few	TRBV7-8	TRBJ1-3
TGTGCCACCAGCAGTTACAGGGGCTCCTACGAGCAGTACTTC	CATSSYRGSYEQYF	TRBD1	few	TRBV15	TRBJ2-7
TGTGCCAGTAGCCTGCTGCGCGGGGGAATAGATACGCAGTATTTT	CASSLLRGGIDTQYF	TRBD2	once	TRBV19	TRBJ2-3
TGTGCCAGCAGTTTAGGGACAGGTTTTGGAAACACCATATATTTT	CASSLGTGFGNTIYF	TRBD1	few	TRBV28	TRBJ1-3
TGTGCCAGCAGCCACAGGGGGCTGGGAGAGACCCAGTACTTC	CASSHRGLGETQYF	TRBD1	.	TRBV6-5	TRBJ2-5
TGTGCCAGCAGAAAGCGAGGGAGGGAGACCCAGTACTTC	CASRKRGRETQYF	.	few	TRBV28	TRBJ2-5
TGTGCCAGCAGCAGAGGAAACAGGGAAATCTATGGCTACACCTTC	CASSRGNREIYGYTF	.	.	TRBV21-1	TRBJ1-2
TGTGCCAGCAGTTCACAGGGACCCGAGGGCTACACCTTC	CASSSQGPEGYTF	.	.	TRBV27	TRBJ1-2
TGTGCCAGCAGCTTGCCACCTAGGACAGGGGGCGCAGAGACCCAGTACTTC	CASSLPPRTGGAETQYF	TRBD1	once	TRBV5-4	TRBJ2-5
TGTGCCAGCAGTTCTTTGTACCAGCGGGTTTCGGGGAACACTGAAGCTTTCTTT	CASSSLYQRVSGNTEAFF	.	.	TRBV5-5	TRBJ1-1
TGTGCCAGCAGCCCTGGGGCGTGGGCGGGAAACACCATATATTTT	CASSPGAWAGNTIYF	.	.	TRBV28	TRBJ1-3
TGTGCCAGCAGCTCTCCTACAGGGGCGAACACTGAAGCTTTCTTT	CASSSPTGANTEAFF	TRBD1	.	TRBV6-5	TRBJ1-1
TGTGCCAGCAGGGCAGACTGGGGGCCAAACACTGAAGCTTTCTTT	CASRADWGPNTEAFF	.	.	TRBV5-4	TRBJ1-1
TGCGCCAGCAGCTTGGGGCAGCGTGGGAATTCACCCCTCCACTTT	CASSLGQRGNSPLHF	.	.	TRBV5-1	TRBJ1-6